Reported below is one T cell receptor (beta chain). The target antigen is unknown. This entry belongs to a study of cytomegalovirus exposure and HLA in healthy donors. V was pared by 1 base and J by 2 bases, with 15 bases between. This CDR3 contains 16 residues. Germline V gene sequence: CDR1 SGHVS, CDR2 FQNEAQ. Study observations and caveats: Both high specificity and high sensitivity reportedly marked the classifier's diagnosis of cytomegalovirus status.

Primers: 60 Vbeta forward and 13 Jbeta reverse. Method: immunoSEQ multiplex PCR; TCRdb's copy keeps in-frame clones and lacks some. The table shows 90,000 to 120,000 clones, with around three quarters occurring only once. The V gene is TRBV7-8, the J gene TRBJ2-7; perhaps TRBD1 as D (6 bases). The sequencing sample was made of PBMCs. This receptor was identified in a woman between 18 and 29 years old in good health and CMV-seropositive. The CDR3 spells CASSLVLKDRPYEQYF. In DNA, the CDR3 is TGTGCCAGCAGCTTAGTCCTTAAAGACAGGCCCTACGAGCAGTACTTC.